A selection of T cell receptor beta chains follows, all from one sample in a study of cytomegalovirus exposure and HLA in healthy donors. Repertoires were generated with immunoSEQ multiplex PCR, while TCRdb's copy carries only in-frame clones and drops some. The repertoire includes about 150,000 clones, about 70% of them detected once, and about 4.7% sits in the top ten. The sequenced sample was PBMCs. These receptors were obtained from a man between 60 and 75 years old in good health and CMV-seronegative. Both conserved end residues are part of each CDR3. D genes are given only for firm matches. Rows may omit the clone size; those that give it use once, few, many or a size class.

cdr3_aa | cdr3_nt | clone_size | j_call | d_call | v_call
CASSVGDTLGYNEQFF | TGTGCCAGCAGCGTAGGGGACACGCTGGGGTACAATGAGCAGTTCTTC | . | TRBJ2-1 | . | TRBV9
CASSFRDREWYEQYF | TGTGCCAGCAGTTTCCGGGACAGGGAATGGTACGAGCAGTACTTC | . | TRBJ2-7 | TRBD1 | TRBV28
CASSQQDRGVTEAFF | TGTGCCAGCAGTCAACAGGACAGGGGAGTGACTGAAGCTTTCTTT | . | TRBJ1-1 | TRBD1 | TRBV28
CASSYSTWDTSYEQYF | TGTGCCAGCAGTTACTCGACCTGGGACACCTCCTACGAGCAGTACTTC | . | TRBJ2-7 | . | TRBV6-5
CASSPWTSGTLYF | TGTGCCAGCAGTCCTTGGACTAGCGGGACCTTGTACTTC | . | TRBJ2-7 | TRBD2 | TRBV2
CASIVAAGEETQYF | TGTGCCAGCATCGTGGCAGCGGGAGAAGAGACCCAGTACTTC | . | TRBJ2-5 | TRBD2 | TRBV6-1
CASSVTGGVPTNEKLFF | TGTGCCAGCAGCGTGACAGGGGGCGTTCCAACTAATGAAAAACTGTTTTTT | . | TRBJ1-4 | TRBD1 | TRBV9
CSVWGGGKLFF | TGCAGTGTTTGGGGAGGGGGGAAACTGTTTTTT | . | TRBJ1-4 | . | TRBV20-1
CASRPGGSSYEQYF | TGTGCCAGTCGCCCCGGGGGGAGCTCCTACGAGCAGTACTTC | . | TRBJ2-7 | TRBD2 | TRBV27
CASRRDRAGYGYTF | TGTGCCAGCAGGCGCGACAGGGCAGGCTATGGCTACACCTTC | . | TRBJ1-2 | TRBD1 | TRBV28
CASSEAGGDTQYF | TGTGCCAGCAGTGAGGCGGGAGGAGATACGCAGTATTTT | . | TRBJ2-3 | TRBD2 | TRBV6-1
CASSSQGSNTEAFF | TGTGCCAGCAGCTCACAGGGTTCGAACACTGAAGCTTTCTTT | . | TRBJ1-1 | . | TRBV2
CASRSGDTEAFF | TGTGCCAGCAGGTCAGGGGACACTGAAGCTTTCTTT | few | TRBJ1-1 | . | TRBV28
CASSARYSNQPQHF | TGTGCCAGCAGTGCGAGGTACAGCAATCAGCCCCAGCATTTT | few | TRBJ1-5 | . | TRBV6-5
CASSLSGATQETQYF | TGTGCCAGCAGCCTTAGTGGGGCAACCCAAGAGACCCAGTACTTC | . | TRBJ2-5 | . | TRBV5-4
CALDRGGYEQYF | TGTGCCTTAGACAGGGGAGGTTACGAGCAGTACTTC | . | TRBJ2-7 | TRBD1 | TRBV30
CASSLALTSGRVYYEQYF | TGTGCCAGCAGCTTAGCCCTTACTAGCGGGAGGGTGTACTACGAGCAGTACTTC | . | TRBJ2-7 | TRBD2 | TRBV7-8
CASSDDSYSYEQYF | TGTGCCAGCAGTGATGACTCCTACTCCTACGAGCAGTACTTC | . | TRBJ2-7 | . | TRBV6-1
CAWSLQSGNRGNQPQHF | TGTGCCTGGAGTCTCCAGTCCGGGAACCGCGGCAATCAGCCCCAGCATTTT | . | TRBJ1-5 | . | TRBV30
CASTGQGYTEAFF | TGCGCCAGCACCGGACAGGGGTACACTGAAGCTTTCTTT | . | TRBJ1-1 | TRBD1 | TRBV5-1
CASSPRATNQPQHF | TGTGCCAGCAGCCCCAGGGCCACCAATCAGCCCCAGCATTTT | . | TRBJ1-5 | . | TRBV27
CASSLEPAGQPEAFF | TGTGCCAGCAGCTTAGAACCCGCAGGGCAACCTGAAGCTTTCTTT | . | TRBJ1-1 | . | TRBV7-9
CASNAYVGAGIYEQYF | TGTGCCAGCAACGCCTATGTAGGAGCGGGAATCTACGAGCAGTACTTC | . | TRBJ2-7 | TRBD2 | TRBV6-4
CASSHRGGGPQPQHF | TGCGCCAGCAGTCATCGAGGGGGGGGTCCTCAGCCCCAGCATTTT | . | TRBJ1-5 | . | TRBV23-1
CASSEGAENTEAFF | TGTGCCAGCAGTGAAGGGGCAGAGAACACTGAAGCTTTCTTT | . | TRBJ1-1 | . | TRBV2
CASSSRDSQETQYF | TGTGCCAGCAGCAGCAGGGACAGTCAAGAGACCCAGTACTTC | . | TRBJ2-5 | TRBD1 | TRBV7-8
CAWSVGQGSSGNTIYF | TGTGCCTGGAGTGTTGGGCAGGGGAGCTCTGGAAACACCATATATTTT | . | TRBJ1-3 | . | TRBV30
CASIRLGQGNSPLHF | TGTGCCAGCATCCGACTAGGACAGGGAAATTCACCCCTCCACTTT | . | TRBJ1-6 | TRBD1 | TRBV2
CASSQGARSYNEQFF | TGCGCCAGCAGCCAAGGGGCACGGTCCTACAATGAGCAGTTCTTC | once | TRBJ2-1 | . | TRBV4-3
CASSLGGLAGLQETQYF | TGCGCCAGCAGCTTGGGGGGACTAGCGGGACTCCAAGAGACCCAGTACTTC | . | TRBJ2-5 | TRBD2 | TRBV5-1
CASSSTSGGYEQYF | TGTGCCAGCAGCTCGACTAGCGGGGGCTACGAGCAGTACTTC | . | TRBJ2-7 | TRBD2 | TRBV7-2
CASSLERVHTEAFF | TGTGCCAGCAGCTTAGAGCGGGTGCACACTGAAGCTTTCTTT | once | TRBJ1-1 | . | TRBV7-2
CASSSWTSGWVHTDTQYF | TGTGCCAGCAGTTCGTGGACTAGCGGCTGGGTGCACACAGATACGCAGTATTTT | . | TRBJ2-3 | TRBD2 | TRBV27
CASSFSQGGNQPQHF | TGTGCCAGCAGTTTTTCGCAGGGGGGCAATCAGCCCCAGCATTTT | . | TRBJ1-5 | TRBD1 | TRBV28
CAWTSGHNEQFF | TGTGCCTGGACTAGCGGGCACAATGAGCAGTTCTTC | . | TRBJ2-1 | TRBD2 | TRBV30
CASRTQGNSYNSPLHF | TGCGCCAGCCGGACACAGGGGAACTCCTATAATTCACCCCTCCACTTT | . | TRBJ1-6 | TRBD1 | TRBV10-2
CASSPPGQGDTEAFF | TGTGCCAGCAGTCCACCGGGACAGGGAGACACTGAAGCTTTCTTT | few | TRBJ1-1 | TRBD1 | TRBV28
CASSLATGGSGRAYEQYF | TGCGCCAGCAGCTTGGCGACCGGCGGAAGTGGGAGGGCCTACGAGCAGTACTTC | . | TRBJ2-7 | TRBD2 | TRBV5-1
CSVHGQGELFDGYTF | TGCAGCGTTCACGGACAGGGCGAGTTGTTTGATGGCTACACCTTC | . | TRBJ1-2 | TRBD1 | TRBV29-1
CASSSRGGEVWNEQFF | TGTGCCAGCAGCTCCAGAGGGGGGGAAGTATGGAATGAGCAGTTCTTC | . | TRBJ2-1 | . | TRBV9
CASSDSGNQPQHF | TGTGCCAGCAGTGACTCAGGTAACCAGCCCCAGCATTTT | . | TRBJ1-5 | . | TRBV6-1